The 17 T cell receptor beta chains in this list originate from one sample, sequenced in a study of T cell repertoires in cytomegalovirus infection. TCRdb reprocessed the reads via MiXCR and lists one record per CDR3 protein. This sample has about 360,000 distinct CDR3 sequences; around 18% occur once, and the top ten carry around 8.6%. The specimen sequenced was PBMCs. These receptors all come from a human donor in good health (CMV status not recorded). Some clones in this sample may be carry-over from other donors' samples.

This rearrangement joins TRBV2 to TRBJ1-4; maybe TRBD1 (5 bases). Germline CDR1 SNHLY, CDR2 FYNNEI. The ends were cut back, 2 bases at V and 11 bases at J, with 12 bases in the middle. This CDR3 has 13 residues. The CDR3: CASSEQTEAKLFF. CDR3 nucleotide sequence: TGTGCCAGCAGTGAACAGACAGAAGCCAAACTGTTTTTT. Based on the CDR3 plus reference TRBV2 and TRBJ1-4, the full variable domain is EPEVTQTPSHQVTQMGQEVILRCVPISNHLYFYWYRQILGQKVEFLVSFYNNEISEKSEIFDDQFSVERPDGSNFTLKIRSTKLEDSAMYFCASSEQTEAKLFFGSGTQLSVL.

This clonotype was seen repeatedly, ten times or more. CDR3 amino acids: CAISGDIDPYNEQFF. The CDR3 bases are TGTGCCATCAGTGGAGACATCGACCCCTACAATGAGCAGTTCTTC. The chain is built from TRBV10-3 and TRBJ2-1, with D unclear. The germline V gene has CDR1 ENHRY and CDR2 SYGVKD. The CDR3 sequence is 15 residues long. V was clipped by 4 bases and J by 2 bases, with 12 bases between them.

A single count supports this clonotype. This sequence joins TRBV3-1 and TRBJ2-5, with TRBD1 identical over 8 bases. Germline V gene data show CDR1 as LGHDT and CDR2 as YNNKEL (reference sequence). CDR3 length equals 17 residues. Germline trimming cut 0 bases from V and 2 bases from J; bases unmatched to any gene: 8. CDR3 DNA: TGTGCCAGCAGCCAAGACCGGACAGGGTGGGGGCAAGAGACCCAGTACTTC. Its translation: CASSQDRTGWGQETQYF.

The chain links TRBV29-1 to TRBJ2-3, with TRBD2 as a possible D gene (7 bases). The CDR3 is 14 residues long. Germline CDR1 is SQVTM and CDR2 is ANQGSEA. Deletions cut 0 bases from V and 4 bases from J, with 11 bases between. The CDR3 reads CSVEEGGGADTQYF. The DNA of the CDR3 is TGCAGCGTTGAAGAAGGGGGAGGGGCAGATACGCAGTATTTT.

The chain uses TRBV5-1 and TRBJ2-3; 9 nucleotides agree with TRBD2. CDR3 length equals 17 residues. Trimming at V came to 4 bases and at J to 4 bases, leaving 13 bases not matched to a gene. Germline-derived CDR1 and CDR2 are SGHRS and YFSETQ. The CDR3 loop reads CASSPRGETSGSDTQYF. The CDR3, as DNA: TGCGCCAGCAGCCCCAGGGGAGAGACTAGCGGTTCAGATACGCAGTATTTT.

The chain employs TRBV6-5 and TRBJ1-4, with 8 bases aligning to TRBD1. The trim removed 5 bases at V and 6 bases at J, leaving 8 bases unmatched. CDR3 length equals 15 residues. Germline values: CDR1 MNHEY, CDR2 SVGAGI. CDR3 in DNA: TGTGCCAGCAGTCGCACGGACAGGGTGGATGAAAAACTGTTTTTT. It translates to CASSRTDRVDEKLFF.

This clonotype was observed a handful of times. This chain links TRBV7-2 with TRBJ1-1, with D hard to call. Germline loops: CDR1 SGHTA, CDR2 FQGNSA. The CDR3 has 13 residues. V was trimmed by 2 bases and J by 3 bases, leaving 7 bases between them. The CDR3: CASSLMRDTEAFF. The CDR3 DNA sequence: TGTGCCAGCAGCTTAATGAGGGACACTGAAGCTTTCTTT.

CDR3 sequence (DNA): TGTGCCAGCAGCTTCCCGACAGGGGGGCGCGGGTACGAGCAGTACTTC. This encodes CASSFPTGGRGYEQYF. This chain uses TRBV11-2 with TRBJ2-7; 9 bases align to TRBD1. Losses at the gene ends were 3 bases for V and 4 bases for J; bases not matched to a gene: 10. The CDR3 contains 16 residues. Germline CDR1 SGHAT, CDR2 FQNNGV.

This clonotype has just a few counts. This chain connects TRBV6-1 to TRBJ2-1, with 8 bases fitting TRBD1. Trimming removed 0 bases from V and 6 bases from J; junction bases left unmatched: 7. This CDR3 is built from 16 residues. CDR1 and CDR2 (germline): MNHNS, SASEGT. CDR3 DNA sequence: TGTGCCAGCAGTGAAGCCCACCGGACAGGGTTCAATGAGCAGTTCTTC. It translates to CASSEAHRTGFNEQFF.

The rearrangement links TRBV9 to TRBJ1-6; the D is unclear. The CDR3 is 15 amino acids. The germline V gene encodes CDR1 SGDLS and CDR2 YYNGEE. Trimming cost V 6 bases and J 6 bases, with 16 bases left between them. This CDR3 is CASTPGGSANSPLHF. DNA for the CDR3: TGTGCCAGCACCCCGGGAGGGTCGGCTAATTCACCCCTCCACTTT.

This clonotype was counted ten times or more. The chain uses TRBV7-9 and TRBJ2-3, with TRBD2 matching 7 bases. The CDR3 length is 16 residues. J was trimmed by 1 base and V by 5 bases; bases with no gene match: 9. From germline, CDR1 is SEHNR and CDR2 FQNEAQ (reference sequence). The CDR3 DNA sequence: TGTGCCAGCAGCCCACCCGTGGGGAGGGGCACAGATACGCAGTATTTT. It specifies CASSPPVGRGTDTQYF.

This clonotype was counted many times. This chain links TRBV7-2 with TRBJ1-1; D ambiguous. The germline V gene has CDR1 SGHTA and CDR2 FQGNSA. The CDR3 is 13 amino acids. Trimming stripped 5 bases from V and 1 base from J, with 8 bases between. CDR3 region: CASSLTANTEAFF. CDR3 coding DNA: TGTGCCAGCAGCCTAACAGCGAACACTGAAGCTTTCTTT.

In this sample, this clonotype turned up many times. The chain employs TRBV7-2 and TRBJ2-3; D is uncertain. The CDR3 runs 14 residues. V lost 2 bases and J 3 bases, leaving 9 bases between the germline ends. Germline V gene sequence: CDR1 SGHTA, CDR2 FQGNSA. Here the CDR3 reads CASSLYSETDTQYF. The CDR3 region has the DNA TGTGCCAGCAGCTTATACAGCGAAACAGATACGCAGTATTTT.

V usage is TRBV20-1 and J usage is TRBJ2-3; 11 bases map to TRBD2. After removal of 6 bases from V and 12 bases from J, the junction contained 11 bases not matched to a gene. This CDR3 has 13 amino acids. Germline CDR1 is DFQATT and CDR2 is SNEGSKA (reference sequence). CDR3 nucleotide sequence: TGCAGTGCGGTCCTAGCGGGAGGTTCATCCCAGTATTTT. Translated, it gives CSAVLAGGSSQYF.

The rearrangement links TRBV29-1 to TRBJ1-1, with D tentatively TRBD1 (5 bases). The CDR3 extends over 13 amino acids. Germline CDR1 SQVTM, CDR2 ANQGSEA. V was shortened by 7 bases and J by 1 base, with 13 bases between the two germline ends. The CDR3 sequence is CSGARGSNTEAFF. The CDR3 DNA sequence: TGCAGCGGAGCGAGGGGCTCGAACACTGAAGCTTTCTTT.

This clonotype has at least ten counts. The gene calls are TRBV7-2 and TRBJ2-5; TRBD2 is a possible D gene (6 bases). Trimming took 7 bases from V and 5 from J, leaving 17 bases between them. CDR3 length: 14 amino acids. Per germline, CDR1 SGHTA and CDR2 FQGNSA. CDR3 DNA: TGTGCCAGCACCTCCGCGGGGCCTGGGGAGACCCAGTACTTC. This sequence encodes CASTSAGPGETQYF.

Details on this clonotype: Sequence at one end of the junction differs from germline and may be a read error. The chain carries TRBV4-1 and TRBJ1-1; tentative D call: TRBD1 (6 bases). The CDR3 runs to 15 residues. Per germline, CDR1 MGHRA and CDR2 YSYEKL. CDR3 DNA sequence: TGTGCCAGCAGCCAAGTAAGGGGGACGAACACTGAAGCTTTCTTT. Its translation is CASSQVRGTNTEAFF.